Shown below are 32 T cell receptor beta chains from a single sample sequenced in a study of cytomegalovirus exposure and HLA in healthy donors. The PCR was carried out with 60 Vbeta primers and 13 Jbeta primers. This table comes from immunoSEQ multiplex PCR, and its TCRdb copy is limited to in-frame clones, with some not included. This sample carries about 170,000 clones, under 80% of them seen once, and the ten largest clones take approximately 3.4%. What was sequenced was PBMCs. These receptors came from a female donor in good health and CMV-seronegative.

This rearrangement joins TRBV28 to TRBJ1-4, with D perhaps TRBD1 (5 bases). The CDR3 has 15 residues. Trimming took 6 bases from V and 8 from J, leaving 19 bases between them. Looked up from germline, CDR1 is MDHEN and CDR2 is SYDVKM. The CDR3 sequence: CASSGGRGLGEKLFF. The CDR3 DNA sequence: TGTGCCAGCAGCGGGGGGAGGGGCCTAGGGGAAAAACTGTTTTTT.

This chain joins TRBV5-6 and TRBJ2-7; D is possibly TRBD2 (5 bases). Germline CDR1 reads SGHDT; CDR2 reads YYEEEE. The CDR3 runs to 14 residues. The V gene lost 2 bases and the J gene lost 4 bases, with 13 bases spanning the gap. CDR3 sequence (DNA): TGTGCCAGCAGCTTCGGGGAAACACATTACGAGCAGTACTTC. This sequence encodes CASSFGETHYEQYF.

The V and J genes are TRBV30 and TRBJ1-5; unclear D gene. The CDR3 loop spans 13 amino acids. Trimming stripped 0 bases from V and 5 bases from J, with 8 bases between. Germline V gene data show CDR1 as GTSNPN and CDR2 as SVGIG (reference sequence). Written as DNA, the CDR3 is TGTGCCTGGAGTGTCGACGGGGATCAGCCCCAGCATTTT. Translating gives CAWSVDGDQPQHF.

The chain joins TRBV19 to TRBJ2-3; 10 nucleotides align to TRBD1. The CDR3 contains 16 residues. The V and J ends lost 5 bases and 5 bases, in that order; junction bases with no gene match: 10. Germline V gives CDR1 LNHDA, CDR2 SQIVND (reference sequence). DNA for the CDR3: TGTGCCAGTAGTGACACCGGGACAGGGGTGGGAGATACGCAGTATTTT. As protein: CASSDTGTGVGDTQYF.

The chain uses TRBV2 and TRBJ2-7, with TRBD1 matching 7 bases. Losses at the gene ends were 6 bases for V and 1 base for J; bases not matched to a gene: 6. Germline values: CDR1 SNHLY, CDR2 FYNNEI. This CDR3 has 14 residues. The CDR3 region is CASSPEQGSYEQYF. The DNA for the CDR3 is TGTGCCAGCAGCCCCGAACAGGGGTCCTACGAGCAGTACTTC.

The genes are TRBV11-2 and TRBJ2-1, with TRBD2 matching 13 bases. This CDR3 is 15 amino acids long. The trim removed 5 bases at V and 5 bases at J, leaving 3 bases unmatched. Germline values: CDR1 SGHAT, CDR2 FQNNGV. The DNA of the CDR3 is TGTGCCAGCAGCGCGGGACTAGCGGGAAACAATGAGCAGTTCTTC. As protein: CASSAGLAGNNEQFF.

The CDR3 region has the DNA TGTGCCAGCAGCTTGTGGGGAGGGAACTATGGCTACACCTTC. This gives the protein CASSLWGGNYGYTF. This chain links TRBV5-4 with TRBJ1-2; D remains unclear. Trimming cost V 1 base and J 2 bases, with 9 bases left between them. Germline V CDR1 and CDR2: SGHNT, YYREEE (reference sequence). The CDR3 runs to 14 residues.

The chain joins TRBV5-1 to TRBJ1-2; D is ambiguous. V dropped 4 bases and J dropped 12 bases, with 19 bases sitting between them. The germline V gene has CDR1 SGHRS and CDR2 YFSETQ. This CDR3 has 13 residues. CDR3 amino acids: CASSPDRGGGHTF. The CDR3 DNA reads as TGCGCCAGCAGCCCGGACCGCGGTGGAGGCCACACCTTC.

J is TRBJ1-1 and V is TRBV5-1; the D is unclear. The CDR3 spans 13 residues. With 3 bases removed from V and 5 bases from J, the gap between germline ends came to 11 bases. Looked up from germline, CDR1 is SGHRS and CDR2 is YFSETQ. The CDR3 spells CASSSPGSTEAFF. The CDR3 DNA sequence: TGCGCCAGCAGCTCCCCAGGTTCAACTGAAGCTTTCTTT.

CDR3 coding DNA: TGTGCCAGCAGCTTAGCGGGGGTAGCAAACATTCAGTACTTC. This translates into CASSLAGVANIQYF. V is TRBV11-2 and J is TRBJ2-4; perhaps TRBD2 as D (6 bases). The germline V and J ends were trimmed by 1 base and 6 bases, with 10 bases remaining between them. In germline, CDR1 is SGHAT, CDR2 FQNNGV. There are 14 residues in the CDR3.

The chain couples TRBV18 to TRBJ2-1, with unresolved D. V was pared by 8 bases and J by 8 bases, with 16 bases between. Germline V CDR1 and CDR2: KGHSH, LQKENI. The CDR3 spans 13 residues. The CDR3 sequence: CASPNNNSYEQFF. Here the CDR3 DNA reads TGTGCCAGCCCGAACAATAACAGCTATGAGCAGTTCTTC. The full variable domain, rest sourced from reference TRBV18 and TRBJ2-1, is NAGVMQNPRHLVRRRGQEARLRCSPMKGHSHVYWYRQLPEEGLKFMVYLQKENIIDESGMPKERFSAEFPKEGPSILRIQQVVRGDSAAYFCASPNNNSYEQFFGPGTRLTVL.

V usage is TRBV19 and J usage is TRBJ2-3; tentative D call: TRBD2 (5 bases). The CDR3 has 15 amino acids. V lost 6 bases and J 3 bases, leaving 16 bases between the germline ends. Looked up from germline, CDR1 is LNHDA and CDR2 is SQIVND (reference sequence). The DNA for the CDR3 is TGTGCCAGTAGGGTGGGAGTAGGTGCGACAGATACGCAGTATTTT. Translated: CASRVGVGATDTQYF.

Details on this clone: The same CDR3 can be traced to other DNA sequences in this sample. CDR3 nucleotide sequence: TGTGCCAGCAGTCTAACAGGGGGTAACACCGGGGAGCTGTTTTTT. Its translation: CASSLTGGNTGELFF. The chain is built from TRBV28 and TRBJ2-2; 8 bases align to TRBD1. V trimming: 5 bases; J trimming: 2 bases; junction bases outside the gene matches: 4. The CDR3 length is 15 residues. Germline V CDR1 and CDR2: MDHEN, SYDVKM.

This clone came up once. V is TRBV5-5 and J is TRBJ1-5; 7 nucleotides line up with TRBD1. Trimming took 2 bases from V and 9 from J; bases not matched to a gene: 8. Germline V lookup: CDR1 SGHKS, CDR2 YYEKEE (reference sequence). This CDR3 has 14 residues. The CDR3 bases are TGTGCCAGCAGCTTAAGAGGGGGCGTACGGCCCCAGCATTTT. Amino acid sequence: CASSLRGGVRPQHF.

The chain links TRBV5-6 to TRBJ2-7, with 9 bases aligning to TRBD2. The CDR3 is 14 residues long. Germline CDR1 and CDR2: SGHDT and YYEEEE. Trimming at V came to 1 base and at J to 4 bases, leaving 3 bases not matched to a gene. CDR3 loop: CASSLRTSAYEQYF. Here the CDR3 DNA reads TGTGCCAGCAGCTTGAGGACTAGCGCTTACGAGCAGTACTTC.

CDR3 in amino acids: CASSLEQREVYEQYF. CDR3 nucleotide sequence: TGTGCCAGCAGCTTGGAGCAGCGGGAAGTTTACGAGCAGTACTTC. The V gene is TRBV5-5, the J gene TRBJ2-7, with TRBD2 matching over 7 bases. The CDR3 consists of 15 residues. The V segment lost 0 bases and the J segment 4 bases; nucleotides outside the gene matches: 7. The germline V gene encodes CDR1 SGHKS and CDR2 YYEKEE (reference sequence).

This clone was detected only a few times. The gene calls are TRBV30 and TRBJ1-2; D is uncertain. Per germline, CDR1 GTSNPN and CDR2 SVGIG (reference sequence). Trimming stripped 4 bases from V and 2 bases from J, with 14 bases between. The CDR3 is 14 amino acids. CDR3 region: CAWTLVDGNYGYTF. In DNA form, the CDR3 reads TGTGCCTGGACCCTAGTCGACGGGAACTATGGCTACACCTTC. Together with reference TRBV30 and TRBJ1-2, the CDR3 gives the full variable domain: SQTIHQWPATLVQPVGSPLSLECTVEGTSNPNLYWYRQAAGRGLQLLFYSVGIGQISSEVPQNLSASRPQDRQFILSSKKLLLSDSGFYLCAWTLVDGNYGYTFGSGTRLTVV.

The CDR3 protein is CASKDRPASANEKLFF. In DNA form, the CDR3 reads TGTGCCAGTAAGGACAGGCCAGCATCAGCTAATGAAAAACTGTTTTTT. The chain uses TRBV19 and TRBJ1-4; 7 nucleotides agree with TRBD1. The CDR3 consists of 16 residues. Germline V CDR1 and CDR2: LNHDA, SQIVND (reference sequence). Losses at the gene ends were 7 bases for V and 3 bases for J; bases not matched to a gene: 11.

In its sample, this clone was seen a few times. This sequence joins TRBV27 and TRBJ2-4; D gene ambiguous. The germline V gene encodes CDR1 MNHEY and CDR2 SMNVEV (reference sequence). The CDR3 is 11 amino acids. The V gene lost 7 bases and the J gene lost 2 bases, with 3 bases spanning the gap. The CDR3 sequence: CASTSKNIQYF. DNA for the CDR3: TGTGCCAGCACCTCCAAAAACATTCAGTACTTC.

About this clone: One end of the junction fails to match germline, which may point to a read error. For the CDR3, the DNA is TGTGCCAGTAGCTTAGTCGGGCTAGCGGGACACACAGATACGCAGTATTTT. It is translated as CASSLVGLAGHTDTQYF. This rearrangement joins TRBV11-3 to TRBJ2-3; 9 positions agree with TRBD2. Per germline, CDR1 SGHNT and CDR2 YENEEA. This CDR3 region has 17 residues.

J is TRBJ1-1 and V is TRBV7-9, with 7 bases aligning to TRBD1. Germline V gives CDR1 SEHNR, CDR2 FQNEAQ (reference sequence). The CDR3 spans 15 residues. Unmatched junction bases numbered 7, after V lost 5 bases and J lost 1 base. The CDR3 loop reads CASSPPTGPNTEAFF. The DNA for the CDR3 is TGTGCCAGCAGCCCACCGACAGGGCCGAACACTGAAGCTTTCTTT.

The CDR3 nucleotides are TGTGCCAGCAGCGTGTCTAGCGGGAGCCCCTACAATGAGCAGTTCTTC. Its protein is CASSVSSGSPYNEQFF. V gene TRBV9 combines with J gene TRBJ2-1, with TRBD2 identical over 10 bases. V dropped 2 bases and J dropped 2; count of bases not matched to a gene: 4. Germline V lookup: CDR1 SGDLS, CDR2 YYNGEE. The CDR3 is 16 amino acids.

This clone was seen a handful of times. The CDR3 DNA reads as TGTGCCAGCAGCCCCCCCGGTTCACCCCTCCACTTT. Its protein is CASSPPGSPLHF. This sequence joins TRBV6-6 and TRBJ1-6; D is ambiguous. Trimming cost V 6 bases and J 9 bases, with 9 bases left between them. The germline gives CDR1 MNHNY, CDR2 SVGAGI (reference sequence). CDR3 length equals 12 residues.

The CDR3 is CASSMGQAVNQPQHF. CDR3 DNA sequence: TGTGCCAGTAGTATGGGACAGGCGGTCAATCAGCCCCAGCATTTT. The J gene is TRBJ1-5, the V gene TRBV19, with TRBD1 matching 8 bases. V was clipped by 3 bases and J by 3 bases; unmatched bases: 4. CDR3 length: 15 residues. Germline V CDR1 and CDR2: LNHDA, SQIVND (reference sequence).

The chain joins TRBV9 to TRBJ1-2, with TRBD1 matching 7 bases. The ends lost 3 bases at V and 2 bases at J; junction bases unmatched: 13. CDR1 is SGDLS and CDR2 is YYNGEE in the germline V gene. The CDR3 sequence is 17 residues long. CDR3 in DNA: TGTGCCAGCAGCGCACCGGGACAGAGGAGAACGAACTATGGCTACACCTTC. Its protein product is CASSAPGQRRTNYGYTF.

In this sample, this clone turned up a few times. The chain recombines TRBV28 with TRBJ2-7, with a weak D call TRBD2 (5 bases). CDR3 size: 14 residues. CDR1 MDHEN and CDR2 SYDVKM come from the germline V gene. Deletions cut 3 bases from V and 0 bases from J, with 9 bases between. Here the CDR3 DNA reads TGTGCCAGCAGTTTGGAGGTTAGCTCCTACGAGCAGTACTTC. Translating it yields CASSLEVSSYEQYF.

This chain's CDR3 is CASIKTGANTEAFF. CDR3 bases: TGTGCCAGCATTAAGACAGGGGCGAACACTGAAGCTTTCTTT. The rearrangement links TRBV6-1 to TRBJ1-1; 8 bases are shared with TRBD1. CDR1 is MNHNS and CDR2 is SASEGT in the germline V gene. The CDR3 has 14 amino acids. J lost 1 base, V lost 7 bases, and 5 bases had no gene match.

In this sample, this clone turned up a few times. The chain couples TRBV18 to TRBJ1-6; D might be TRBD1 (5 bases). CDR1 is KGHSH and CDR2 is LQKENI in the germline V gene. V lost 3 bases and J 7 bases, leaving 10 bases between the germline ends. The length of the CDR3 is 14 residues. The CDR3 coding sequence is TGTGCCAGCTCACCCGACAGAAAAAATTCACCCCTCCACTTT. It yields the protein CASSPDRKNSPLHF.

The chain carries TRBV11-3 and TRBJ2-7, with 13 bases aligning to TRBD2. Per germline, CDR1 SGHNT and CDR2 YENEEA. This CDR3 spans 16 amino acids. V was clipped by 5 bases and J by 0 bases; unmatched bases: 4. The CDR3 reads CASSGRTSGSSYEQYF. Written as DNA, the CDR3 is TGTGCCAGCAGCGGGCGGACTAGCGGGAGCTCCTACGAGCAGTACTTC.

The V and J genes are TRBV7-8 and TRBJ2-5, with TRBD2 matching 8 bases. From germline, CDR1 is SGHVS and CDR2 FQNEAQ. J lost 5 bases, V lost 5 bases, and 4 bases had no gene match. CDR3 length equals 13 residues. CDR3 in DNA: TGTGCCAGCAGCGCGGGAGGTTGGGAGACCCAGTACTTC. The encoded protein is CASSAGGWETQYF.

Details on this clone: The identical CDR3 is also encoded by other nucleotide sequences in the sample. This chain joins TRBV6-6 and TRBJ2-1; 10 positions match TRBD2. V was pared by 5 bases and J by 0 bases, with 1 base of the junction left unmatched. The CDR3 loop spans 15 amino acids. Germline V CDR1 and CDR2: MNHNY, SVGAGI (reference sequence). CDR3 coding DNA: TGTGCCAGCAGTCCTAGCGGGAGCTCCTACAATGAGCAGTTCTTC. It encodes CASSPSGSSYNEQFF.

This clone was recorded once. The CDR3 spells CASSRDRGYYEQYF. In DNA form, the CDR3 reads TGTGCCAGCAGCCGAGACAGGGGGTACTACGAGCAGTACTTC. The V gene is TRBV13, the J gene TRBJ2-7; TRBD1 agrees at 9 bases. Germline V gives CDR1 PRHDT, CDR2 FYEKMQ (reference sequence). Losses at the gene ends were 5 bases for V and 3 bases for J; bases not matched to a gene: 5. The CDR3 totals 14 residues.